This entry is about one T cell receptor (beta chain). The antigen remains unidentified. The method was immunoSEQ multiplex PCR; TCRdb's version includes in-frame clones alone and lacks a portion of them. The sample has tens of thousands of clones; over 85% are singletons. This sample stems from a study of a mutant IDH1 vaccine in newly diagnosed glioma. Study background: Standard pretreatment was either radiotherapy, temozolomide, or, for most, radiochemotherapy with temozolomide.

The time point was: week 47, end of study. It was 300 ug of mutant IDH1 20-mer peptide that made up each vaccine dose, given with topical imiquimod. This CDR3 is 14 amino acids long. Germline values: CDR1 MDHEN, CDR2 SYDVKM. Trimming stripped 6 bases from V and 0 bases from J, with 10 bases between. V usage is TRBV28 and J usage is TRBJ2-3, with D perhaps TRBD2 (5 bases). The receptor comes from a man in his forties with glioma. The sample was PBMCs, taken from a glioma patient whose treatment included an IDH1 peptide vaccine. The CDR3, as DNA: TGTGCCAGCAGCGCTAGCCGGAGCACAGATACGCAGTATTTT. Protein: CASSASRSTDTQYF. Based on the CDR3 plus reference TRBV28 and TRBJ2-3, the full variable domain is DVKVTQSSRYLVKRTGEKVFLECVQDMDHENMFWYRQDPGLGLRLIYFSYDVKMKEKGDIPEGYSVSREKKERFSLILESASTNQTSMYLCASSASRSTDTQYFGPGTRLTVL.